These 8 T cell receptor beta chains came from one sample sequenced in a study of CD4 T cells in relation to SARS-CoV-2 and coronaviruses. Clones were read by immunoSEQ multiplex PCR, and TCRdb kept only the in-frame ones, dropping some. The sample consists of approximately 38,000 clones, more than 75% of them appearing once. The material sequenced was memory CD4+ T cells from PBMCs. These receptors all stem from an adult with COVID-19.

This clone was counted once. The chain employs TRBV7-8 and TRBJ1-3, with TRBD1 matching over 7 bases. The germline V gene has CDR1 SGHVS and CDR2 FQNEAQ. J gave up 0 bases and V 5 bases, and 4 bases lay outside the gene matches. The CDR3 is 15 residues long. The chain's CDR3 is CASSQGDSSGNTIYF. CDR3 nucleotides: TGTGCCAGCAGCCAAGGGGACAGCTCTGGAAACACCATATATTTT.

DNA of the CDR3: TGTGCCAGCAGCTTAATCCCCCCCGGACAGGGCTACAATGAGCAGTTCTTC. Its protein product is CASSLIPPGQGYNEQFF. This sequence joins TRBV7-6 and TRBJ2-1, with 8 bases identical to TRBD1. The junction had 9 bases not matched to a gene; V was cut back by 2 bases and J by 3 bases. The CDR3 is made up of 17 amino acids. The germline CDR1 and CDR2 sequences are SGHVS and FNYEAQ.

This clone was seen only once. V usage is TRBV5-1 and J usage is TRBJ2-7, with D uncertain. This CDR3 is built from 13 residues. Trimming left V 1 base short and J 3 bases short, with 8 bases between. In germline, CDR1 is SGHRS, CDR2 YFSETQ. As DNA, the CDR3 is TGCGCCAGCAGCTTGCTTGGGGACTACGAGCAGTACTTC. This translates into CASSLLGDYEQYF.

The chain joins TRBV6-5 to TRBJ2-2, with D possibly matching TRBD1 (6 bases). Germline loops: CDR1 MNHEY, CDR2 SVGAGI. Trimming removed 6 bases from V and 2 bases from J, with 13 bases in between. The CDR3 sequence is 15 residues long. In DNA, the CDR3 is TGTGCCAGCAGCCCCCGGACAGCCAACACCGGGGAGCTGTTTTTT. Its protein product is CASSPRTANTGELFF.

In its sample, this clone was seen once. The chain links TRBV6-2 or TRBV6-3 to TRBJ2-3, with 7 bases aligning to TRBD1. The trim removed 0 bases at V and 2 bases at J, leaving 8 bases unmatched. Germline CDR1 and CDR2: MNHEY and SVGEGT. This CDR3 has 17 amino acids. The CDR3 DNA reads TGTGCCAGCAGTTACTCGGTCGTGACAGGGACCACAGATACGCAGTATTTT. Translating it yields CASSYSVVTGTTDTQYF.

Comment on this clone: Relative to the germline gene, one junction end is altered; a read error may explain this. The V and J genes are TRBV7-9 and TRBJ2-5; D possibly uses TRBD1 or TRBD2 (5 bases each). CDR1 SEHNR and CDR2 FQNEAQ come from the germline V gene (reference sequence). There are 18 residues in the CDR3. The CDR3 protein is CASTLGVQRSLSQETQYF. The DNA of the CDR3 is TGTGCCAGCACCTTAGGGGTGCAGCGGAGCCTCTCCCAAGAGACCCAGTACTTC.

The count of this clone is one. CDR3 amino acids: CASSTGFGGQETQYF. CDR3 DNA sequence: TGTGCCAGCAGCACGGGCTTCGGGGGGCAAGAGACCCAGTACTTC. The genes are TRBV14 and TRBJ2-5; 7 nucleotides align to TRBD2. The CDR3 runs to 15 residues. J was trimmed by 2 bases and V by 5 bases; bases with no gene match: 8. Germline values: CDR1 SGHDN, CDR2 FVKESK.

V is TRBV2 and J is TRBJ2-1; D might be TRBD1 or TRBD2, each matching 5 bases. This CDR3 is built from 12 residues. Per germline, CDR1 SNHLY and CDR2 FYNNEI. The V end was cut by 7 bases, the J end by 6 bases, with 10 bases between. The CDR3 region has the DNA TGTGCCAGCATCAGGGACGGCAATGAGCAGTTCTTC. Its protein product is CASIRDGNEQFF.